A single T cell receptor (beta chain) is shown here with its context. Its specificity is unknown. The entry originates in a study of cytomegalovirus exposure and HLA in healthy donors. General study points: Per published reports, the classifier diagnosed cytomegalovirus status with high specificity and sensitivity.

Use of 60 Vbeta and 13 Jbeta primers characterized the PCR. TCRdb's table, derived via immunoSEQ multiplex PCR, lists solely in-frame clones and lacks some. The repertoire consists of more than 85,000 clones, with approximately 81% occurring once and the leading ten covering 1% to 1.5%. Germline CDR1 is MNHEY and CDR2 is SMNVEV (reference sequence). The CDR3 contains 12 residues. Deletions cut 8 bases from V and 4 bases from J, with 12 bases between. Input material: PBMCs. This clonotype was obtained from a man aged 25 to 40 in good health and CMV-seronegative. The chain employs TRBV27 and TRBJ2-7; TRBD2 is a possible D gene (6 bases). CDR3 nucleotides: TGTGCCAGCGGGCGGGATACGTACGAGCAGTACTTC. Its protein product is CASGRDTYEQYF.